One sample yielded the 22 T cell receptor beta chains listed below, sequenced in a study of cytomegalovirus exposure and HLA in healthy donors. In the PCR, 60 Vbeta and 13 Jbeta primers were used. Assay: immunoSEQ multiplex PCR; the TCRdb copy retains only in-frame clones and omits some. The table shows approximately 120,000 clones, with approximately 71% occurring only once. The sequencing sample was made of PBMCs. These receptors all stem from a woman in her forties or fifties in good health and CMV-seronegative.

The chain carries TRBV28 and TRBJ1-2; D not certain. The CDR3 is 12 amino acids. The germline V gene encodes CDR1 MDHEN and CDR2 SYDVKM. Trimming pared 5 bases from V and 3 bases from J, leaving 7 bases between. This CDR3 is CASSGRDYGYTF. CDR3 nucleotides: TGTGCCAGCAGTGGCCGGGACTATGGCTACACCTTC.

The gene calls are TRBV28 and TRBJ2-1, with 13 bases lining up with TRBD2. The germline V gene encodes CDR1 MDHEN and CDR2 SYDVKM. V was pared by 3 bases and J by 6 bases, with 5 bases of the junction left unmatched. This CDR3 spans 16 amino acids. The CDR3 reads CASSFGWTSGGNEQFF. The CDR3 DNA sequence: TGTGCCAGCAGTTTTGGTTGGACTAGCGGGGGCAATGAGCAGTTCTTC.

V gene TRBV7-9 combines with J gene TRBJ1-1; D is possibly TRBD1 (6 bases). In germline, CDR1 is SEHNR, CDR2 FQNEAQ (reference sequence). There are 15 residues in the CDR3. V lost 5 bases, J lost 2 bases, and 15 bases lay in between. The CDR3: CASSPTGTSNTEAFF. CDR3 nucleotides: TGTGCCAGCAGCCCCACCGGGACATCCAACACTGAAGCTTTCTTT.

The rearrangement links TRBV7-9 to TRBJ2-1, with TRBD1 matching over 8 bases. V lost 4 bases, J lost 8 bases, and 7 bases stayed unmatched. Per germline, CDR1 SEHNR and CDR2 FQNEAQ (reference sequence). The CDR3 totals 14 residues. This CDR3 is CASSSGQGRYEQFF. The CDR3 DNA reads TGTGCCAGCAGCTCTGGACAGGGCAGGTATGAGCAGTTCTTC.

J is TRBJ2-2 and V is TRBV29-1; a weak D match, TRBD1 (5 bases). The CDR3 runs 13 residues. Per the germline V gene, CDR1 is SQVTM and CDR2 is ANQGSEA. V lost 7 bases and J 0 bases, leaving 9 bases between the germline ends. This CDR3 reads CSGGRSNTGELFF. The CDR3 bases are TGCAGCGGGGGCAGGTCGAACACCGGGGAGCTGTTTTTT.

The rearrangement joins TRBV5-1 to TRBJ2-7, with 9 bases that match TRBD2. J gave up 5 bases and V 6 bases, and 12 bases lay outside the gene matches. The CDR3 has 15 residues. The germline gives CDR1 SGHRS, CDR2 YFSETQ. The CDR3, as DNA: TGCGCCAGCACCATGGGCTTACGCGGGAGGGACGAGCAGTACTTC. Residues: CASTMGLRGRDEQYF. Full variable domain (rest looked up from reference TRBV5-1 and TRBJ2-7): KAGVTQTPRYLIKTRGQQVTLSCSPISGHRSVSWYQQTPGQGLQFLFEYFSETQRNKGNFPGRFSGRQFSNSRSEMNVSTLELGDSALYLCASTMGLRGRDEQYFGPGTRLTVT.

This sequence joins TRBV9 and TRBJ2-3, with 10 bases identical to TRBD2. With 3 bases clipped from V and 0 bases from J, the junction kept 1 base outside the gene matches. Germline CDR1 reads SGDLS; CDR2 reads YYNGEE. CDR3 length: 15 residues. This chain's CDR3 is CASSEREGSTDTQYF. Written as DNA, the CDR3 is TGTGCCAGCAGCGAGCGGGAGGGTAGCACAGATACGCAGTATTTT.

CDR3 residues: CAWRGRGSYTF. DNA for the CDR3: TGTGCCTGGAGAGGTCGGGGAAGCTACACCTTC. This sequence joins TRBV30 and TRBJ1-2, with unresolved D. This CDR3 spans 11 amino acids. Germline V gives CDR1 GTSNPN, CDR2 SVGIG (reference sequence). Deletions cut 3 bases from V and 9 bases from J, with 11 bases between.

V usage is TRBV6-5 and J usage is TRBJ1-2, with D perhaps TRBD1 (5 bases). Germline CDR1 and CDR2: MNHEY and SVGAGI. V was trimmed by 3 bases and J by 5 bases, leaving 13 bases between them. There are 14 residues in the CDR3. The CDR3 loop reads CASSYGASRYGYTF. The CDR3, as DNA: TGTGCCAGCAGTTATGGGGCAAGTCGATATGGCTACACCTTC.

The chain couples TRBV7-2 to TRBJ2-3; 13 nucleotides agree with TRBD2. Germline V gene sequence: CDR1 SGHTA, CDR2 FQGNSA. There are 16 residues in the CDR3. The V segment lost 5 bases and the J segment 6 bases; nucleotides outside the gene matches: 8. CDR3 DNA: TGTGCCAGCAGCCTGTCGGGACTAGCGGGATACGATACGCAGTATTTT. The encoded protein is CASSLSGLAGYDTQYF.

This sequence joins TRBV18 and TRBJ1-1; D remains unclear. Trimming cost V 2 bases and J 0 bases, with 10 bases left between them. The CDR3 is made up of 15 amino acids. Germline V gene data show CDR1 as KGHSH and CDR2 as LQKENI. CDR3 sequence (DNA): TGTGCCAGCTCACCAACTACGGTTTTGAACACTGAAGCTTTCTTT. Its translation is CASSPTTVLNTEAFF.

The chain joins TRBV15 to TRBJ1-1, with TRBD1 identical over 7 bases. The CDR3 extends over 13 amino acids. The trim removed 9 bases at V and 1 base at J, leaving 5 bases unmatched. Germline lookup yields CDR1 LNHNV and CDR2 YYDKDF (reference sequence). The CDR3 DNA follows: TGTGCCACGAGGAGGACAGGGAACACTGAAGCTTTCTTT. Translation gives CATRRTGNTEAFF.

The V gene is TRBV7-8, the J gene TRBJ1-4; D is unclear. The CDR3 sequence is 12 residues long. V was trimmed by 2 bases and J by 14 bases, leaving 12 bases between them. CDR1 SGHVS and CDR2 FQNEAQ come from the germline V gene. The CDR3 protein is CASSLKWSKLFF. The DNA of the CDR3 is TGTGCCAGCAGCTTAAAGTGGAGTAAGCTGTTTTTT. The variable domain in full, completed from reference TRBV7-8 and TRBJ1-4, reads GAGVSQSPRYKVAKRGQDVALRCDPISGHVSLFWYQQALGQGPEFLTYFQNEAQLDKSGLPSDRFFAERPEGSVSTLKIQRTQQEDSAVYLCASSLKWSKLFFGSGTQLSVL.

The V call is TRBV28, the J call TRBJ1-5; tentative D call: TRBD1 (5 bases). The CDR3 runs to 18 residues. Trimming took 3 bases from V and 5 from J, leaving 23 bases between them. Germline V gives CDR1 MDHEN, CDR2 SYDVKM. CDR3 sequence (DNA): TGTGCCAGCAGTTTCAGTCCAGGGTTGGGATCGATTGATCAGCCCCAGCATTTT. Translation gives CASSFSPGLGSIDQPQHF.

The chain couples TRBV7-2 to TRBJ2-1; 7 bases agree with TRBD2. This CDR3 contains 14 residues. Germline V gene lookup returns CDR1 SGHTA and CDR2 FQGNSA. Germline trimming cut 5 bases from V and 8 bases from J; bases unmatched to any gene: 9. CDR3 DNA: TGTGCCAGCAGCCGAACGGGACTAACGCATGAGCAGTTCTTC. The encoded protein is CASSRTGLTHEQFF. Using reference TRBV7-2 and TRBJ2-1 for the parts outside the CDR3, the full variable domain is GAGVSQSPSNKVTEKGKDVELRCDPISGHTALYWYRQSLGQGLEFLIYFQGNSAPDKSGLPSDRFSAERTGGSVSTLTIQRTQQEDSAVYLCASSRTGLTHEQFFGPGTRLTVL.

This clone was seen a handful of times. The chain links TRBV7-2 to TRBJ2-1; 11 positions match TRBD2. This CDR3 comprises 14 residues. Germline V CDR1 and CDR2: SGHTA, FQGNSA. Trimming at V came to 5 bases and at J to 5 bases, leaving 2 bases not matched to a gene. In nucleotides, the CDR3 is TGTGCCAGCAGCCAGACTAGCGGGAACAATGAGCAGTTCTTC. As protein: CASSQTSGNNEQFF.

This clone was detected only a few times. The genes are TRBV6-5 and TRBJ1-2; 9 bases map to TRBD1. V shed 6 bases and J 5 bases; nucleotides not matched to a gene: 4. Germline V gives CDR1 MNHEY, CDR2 SVGAGI. This CDR3 is 13 amino acids long. The CDR3 loop is CASSRDRDYGYTF. CDR3 DNA: TGTGCCAGCAGCCGGGACAGGGATTATGGCTACACCTTC.

The rearrangement links TRBV18 to TRBJ2-3, with 8 bases that match TRBD2. With V trimmed by 8 bases and J by 0 bases, 7 bases remained unmatched. Germline values: CDR1 KGHSH, CDR2 LQKENI. The CDR3 is 15 amino acids. CDR3 sequence: CASAGAGASTDTQYF. The DNA of the CDR3 is TGTGCCAGCGCCGGAGCGGGGGCCAGCACAGATACGCAGTATTTT.

V and J are TRBV6-1 and TRBJ1-5, with D uncertain. The germline V gene has CDR1 MNHNS and CDR2 SASEGT. The ends were cut back, 7 bases at V and 11 bases at J, with 18 bases in the middle. The CDR3 sequence is 13 residues long. CDR3 in DNA: TGTGCCAGCACTACTGAGCGGGGATTCTCCCAGCATTTT. Translation: CASTTERGFSQHF.

The chain recombines TRBV28 with TRBJ2-7; 10 bases map to TRBD1. J lost 2 bases, V lost 6 bases, and 10 bases had no gene match. CDR1 and CDR2 from the germline V gene are MDHEN and SYDVKM. The CDR3 totals 16 residues. The CDR3: CASRSQPGQGPYEQYF. The CDR3 DNA follows: TGTGCCAGCAGGAGCCAACCGGGACAGGGGCCCTACGAGCAGTACTTC.

This clone was picked up a small number of times. The genes are TRBV7-2 and TRBJ2-7; D ambiguous. CDR3 length: 15 residues. The V gene lost 9 bases and the J gene lost 4 bases, with 22 bases spanning the gap. Germline-derived CDR1 and CDR2 are SGHTA and FQGNSA. CDR3 nucleotides: TGTGCCAGTTTTTTCAAGCAGAAGGCGGCATACGAGCAGTACTTC. It is translated as CASFFKQKAAYEQYF.

This sequence joins TRBV5-1 and TRBJ2-7, with 12 bases that match TRBD2. The CDR3 extends over 16 amino acids. Germline CDR1 and CDR2: SGHRS and YFSETQ. Unmatched junction bases numbered 6, after V lost 0 bases and J lost 5 bases. CDR3 residues: CASSLGLAGVGDEQYF. The CDR3 bases are TGCGCCAGCAGCTTGGGACTAGCGGGAGTAGGCGACGAGCAGTACTTC.